This TCR beta chain derives from a study of regulatory T cells in long-lasting Graves disease (dated by TCRdb to the early 2020s). At the level of the whole study: Persistent Graves' disease meant more than 5 years of antithyroid drug treatment with TSH receptor autoantibodies that stayed positive. Persistent Graves' disease patients were compared with newly diagnosed Graves' disease patients by peripheral blood TCR sequencing and RNA sequencing. The study took place in China and was registered as a clinical trial. A total of about 35 samples underwent TCR sequencing, from roughly 13 patients with persistent Graves' disease and 20 or so patients with newly diagnosed Graves' disease. On average, persistent Graves' disease patients in the clinical cohort had been on antithyroid drugs for roughly 11 years.

To prepare the library, multiplex PCR was applied. The listed sequencing device is Illumina HiSeq 4000. CDR3 regions were amplified by Arm-PCR with iRepertoire HTBI primers to construct TCR beta libraries. Before sequencing, the PCR products underwent gel purification. The source study handled its data this way. Gene usage analysis of CDR3 amino acid clonotypes relied on the roughly 60 TRBV and 12 to 15 TRBJ segments identified across samples. COPE and FqMerger were used to merge filtered high-quality paired reads into contigs. Contigs were aligned with BLAST to IMGT TRBV, TRBD and TRBJ reference genes, and CDR3 was defined per IMGT. Clonotypes above 0.1% frequency were classified as highly expanded clones. Shannon entropy was used to measure repertoire diversity, and the Gini coefficient was used to measure V-J evenness. A clonotype found in more than one individual was treated as public. The public sequencing data were trimmed at Q25 with fastp and processed into clonotypes with MiXCR by TCRdb, which kept only in-frame beta chains. Rows are combined by CDR3 protein, so each entry shows the most common genes and DNA. The V and J calls were not made by the authors but by TCRdb's processing. The sample table shows about 660,000 distinct CDR3 sequences, and around 30% are seen once. About two fifths of the sample is held by the ten biggest clonotypes.

This clonotype was recorded a few times. Its antigen is currently not known. No conserved phenylalanine or tryptophan is present at the end of the CDR3, so a read error is the likely explanation. General study outcomes and caveats: Compared with newly diagnosed patients, patients with persistent Graves' disease had lower TCR Shannon entropy and fewer highly expanded clones, which suggests clonal expansion. Only the TCR beta chain was sequenced and analyzed. Patients with persistent disease shared more public clonotypes (approximately 2,500) than newly diagnosed patients did (around 930). The small sample size was acknowledged by the authors as a limitation that may reduce accuracy. Only peripheral blood was studied, because thyroid tissue, the primary lesion, was inaccessible.

Interpreted using the paper, the time point label stands for: persistent/refractory GD, antithyroid drugs over 5 years with positive TRAb. For both TCR sequencing and RNA sequencing, RNA was extracted from PBMCs in TRIzol. The diagnosis of Graves' disease was made according to American Thyroid Association guidelines. The patients came from an endocrinology department in Xi'an, China. From each patient, about 9.7 milliliters of peripheral blood was collected into an EDTA anticoagulant tube. Ficoll Paque Plus density gradient separation was used to isolate PBMCs, and no additional T cell sorting was done. An Agilent 2100 Bioanalyzer and agarose gel were used to assess RNA quality, and a NanoDrop 2000 was used to measure RNA concentration. The source was peripheral blood mononuclear cells (PBMCs), collected when the disease was refractory, from a patient treated with antithyroid drugs. This sequence originates from a female donor with Graves disease.

The DNA sequence reads TGTGCCAGCAGCTTAAGGGCAGGGGGCGAGACCCAGTACGTC. It encodes CASSLRAGGETQYV. The sequence is built from TRBV11-1 and TRBJ2-5, with TRBD1 matching 8 junction bases. Counting both end residues, the CDR3 totals 14 amino acids. The read is trimmed to its CDR3 DNA, 42 bases read in frame from base 1. After removal of 2 bases from V and 5 bases from J, the junction retains 4 bases not matched to a gene. CDR1 SGHAT and CDR2 FQDESV were looked up in the germline V gene (reference sequence).